This record looks at one T cell receptor (beta chain) sequence and its context. Its cognate antigen is unknown. The record originates from a study of cytomegalovirus exposure and HLA in healthy donors. Study-level points and caveats: The study dropped some indistinguishable V segments, TRBV6-2 and TRBV6-3 among them.

Healthy bone marrow donors made up the donor group. Germline V lookup: CDR1 SGHTA, CDR2 FQGTGA. The CDR3 spans 13 residues. Researchers ran the PCR with 60 Vbeta and 13 Jbeta primers. TCRdb keeps only in-frame clones here, not all; method: immunoSEQ multiplex PCR. The table lists approximately 100,000 clones, 81% of them singletons, with under 2.5% in the top ten. Sequenced sample: PBMCs. The receptor's source is a woman in her thirties in good health and CMV-seronegative. The gene calls are TRBV7-3 and TRBJ2-5; D unclear. The J call may be wrong; the DNA end is better matched by TRBJ2-7. In DNA, the CDR3 is TGTGCCAGCAGCTTAGGGTCCGGGTACGAGCAGTACTTC. It yields the protein CASSLGSGYEQYF.